This T cell receptor beta chain was found in a study of T cell repertoires in cytomegalovirus infection (dated by TCRdb to about 2019). Study-level background: Recently identified HLA-C-restricted CMV epitopes, whose presentation resists viral immunomodulation, were targeted by peptide stimulations together with well-studied HLA-B-restricted epitopes. Donor HLA type was relevant to the analysis, as public TCR beta signatures indicated carriage of CMV infection together with the matching HLA type.

These reads were obtained on an Illumina HiSeq 1500. TCRdb ran its own pipeline on the public reads, namely fastp trimming at Q25 and MiXCR clone calling, and kept in-frame beta chains. Every CDR3 protein is listed once, alongside the most common genes and DNA of its rows. A total of nearly 700,000 distinct CDR3 sequences appear in this sample, around 35% of them only once. Of the sample, around a sixth falls within the top ten clones. Findings and caveats that apply to the study as a whole: Cumulative frequency of public TCR beta family members discriminated carriers of CMV infection plus the relevant HLA type in this cohort and an independent 352-donor cohort. The ex vivo response was dominated by HLA-C-restricted CMV-specific TCR beta clonotypes, which also provided the single most frequent clonotype in two of eight donors.

To note about this clonotype: Which antigen it targets is not known. No base quality information exists; no much larger clone differs at one position.

The sample's treatment or condition label is to be understood as: in vitro stimulation with specific CMV peptide epitopes to enrich CMV-specific T cells. CDR1 MDHEN and CDR2 SYDVKM were looked up in the germline V gene. V is shortened by 6 bases, J by 1 base, and the region joining them spans 16 bases. The CDR3, cysteine through phenylalanine, is 16 amino acids long. Just CDR3 DNA is preserved here, 48 bases in frame from base 1. The receptor was isolated from a human donor in good health (CMV status not recorded). Some clones in this sample may be carry-over from other donors' samples. The sequence joins TRBV28 to TRBJ2-1, with no confident D gene call. This specimen consisted of cultured PBMCs, obtained from culture after CMV antigen stimulation. The bases read TGTGCCAGCAGCCCACAGCCTTTATTTTCCTACAATGAGCAGTTCTTC. This translates into CASSPQPLFSYNEQFF.